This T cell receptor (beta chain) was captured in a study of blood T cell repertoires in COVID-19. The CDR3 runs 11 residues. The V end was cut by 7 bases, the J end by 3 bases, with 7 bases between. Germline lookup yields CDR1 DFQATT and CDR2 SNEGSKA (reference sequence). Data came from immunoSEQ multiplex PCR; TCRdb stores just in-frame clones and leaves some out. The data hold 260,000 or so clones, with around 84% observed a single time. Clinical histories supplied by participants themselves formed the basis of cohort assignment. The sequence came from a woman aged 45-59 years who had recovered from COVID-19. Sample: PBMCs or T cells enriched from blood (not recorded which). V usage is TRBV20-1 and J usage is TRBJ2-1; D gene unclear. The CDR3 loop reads CSGVIYNEQFF. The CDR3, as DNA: TGCAGTGGAGTCATCTACAATGAGCAGTTCTTC.